Ten or more counts support the clone carrying this T cell receptor beta chain. The data were taken from a study of molecular identifiers for immune sequencing clone quantification. The CDR3 loop spans 13 amino acids. Germline CDR1 reads GTSNPN; CDR2 reads SVGIG (reference sequence). The V gene lost 3 bases and the J gene lost 2 bases, with 10 bases spanning the gap. Methods described previously, with TCR primers listed, were used for bulk TCR libraries. TCRdb re-called the PCR reads with MiXCR, one entry per CDR3 protein. The repertoire holds 490,000 or so distinct CDR3 sequences, with roughly 26% as singletons.

Material: naive CD8+ T cells from blood, with Jurkat cell RNA spiked in. The subset is: FACS-sorted CD8+CD4-CCR7+CD45RA+ naive T cells. The clonotype was recovered from a human donor in good health. Some libraries in this study had Jurkat cell RNA spiked in. V and J are TRBV30 and TRBJ1-1; D unclear. The CDR3 here is CAWSDGVNTEAFF. The CDR3 DNA reads as TGTGCCTGGAGCGATGGAGTAAACACTGAAGCTTTCTTT.